The 20 T cell receptor beta chains reported below all come from one sample, sequenced in a study of response to subunit inactivated influenza vaccine. Each CDR3 protein is one row after TCRdb ran MiXCR on the RT-PCR reads. The data show more than 550,000 distinct CDR3 sequences, about 10% seen once. This sample also appeared in a second study, on T cells expressing NK-cell markers. That source reports: 5'RACE template switching with UMIs generated TCR beta cDNA.

The sample was PBMCs from blood, taken on the day of vaccination. These receptors came from a middle-aged man who received an inactivated influenza vaccine.

The chain uses TRBV27 and TRBJ2-2; D unresolved. Germline values: CDR1 MNHEY, CDR2 SMNVEV (reference sequence). Trimming shortened V by 2 bases and J by 2 bases, and 6 bases separated the two germline ends. CDR3 length: 14 amino acids. The CDR3 sequence: CASSLRHNTGELFF. CDR3 DNA: TGTGCCAGCAGTTTAAGACACAACACCGGGGAGCTGTTTTTT.

The chain has TRBV13 and TRBJ2-3; D might be TRBD2 (6 bases). Germline loops: CDR1 PRHDT, CDR2 FYEKMQ (reference sequence). Trimming removed 6 bases from V and 5 bases from J, with 27 bases in between. This CDR3 has 18 residues. Here the CDR3 reads CASSSLSRDSLNKDTQYF. In DNA form, the CDR3 reads TGTGCCAGCAGTTCTCTCTCTCGGGACTCCCTTAACAAAGATACGCAGTATTTT.

This clonotype was found a few times. This CDR3 reads CASSPDRGHGYTF. CDR3 nucleotides: TGTGCCAGCTCACCAGACCGGGGCCATGGCTACACCTTC. The V and J genes are TRBV18 and TRBJ1-2, with D tentatively TRBD1 (5 bases). CDR3 size: 13 residues. The germline V gene encodes CDR1 KGHSH and CDR2 LQKENI. Trimming took 2 bases from V and 6 from J, leaving 10 bases between them.

This clonotype was seen more than once but under ten times. The genes are TRBV6-2 or TRBV6-3 and TRBJ2-1; 13 bases align to TRBD2. V lost 7 bases, J lost 2 bases, and 14 bases stayed unmatched. CDR1 is MNHEY and CDR2 is SVGEGT in the germline V gene. This CDR3 is built from 19 residues. CDR3 in DNA: TGTGCCAGCATCGATGGACTAGCGGGAGTCCGCCAAACCTACAATGAGCAGTTCTTC. Encoded protein: CASIDGLAGVRQTYNEQFF.

This clonotype was detected only a few times. This sequence joins TRBV12-3 or TRBV12-4 and TRBJ2-1, with D perhaps TRBD2 (6 bases). The CDR3 consists of 16 residues. The germline V and J ends were trimmed by 4 bases and 6 bases, with 19 bases remaining between them. In DNA form, the CDR3 reads TGTGCCAGCAGTTGGGTCGGCGGCGGGGTCGGCAATGAGCAGTTCTTC. Its translation: CASSWVGGGVGNEQFF.

This chain joins TRBV20-1 and TRBJ2-1, with no clear D. The CDR3 totals 10 residues. The germline V gene has CDR1 DFQATT and CDR2 SNEGSKA (reference sequence). V dropped 6 bases and J dropped 7 bases, with 7 bases sitting between them. CDR3 DNA: TGCAGTGCCCGTCGGAATGAGCAGTTCTTC. This gives the protein CSARRNEQFF.

A few counts support this clonotype. V usage is TRBV21-1 and J usage is TRBJ2-3. TRBV21-1 is noted as a pseudogene. The CDR3 is 14 residues long. CDR3 DNA sequence: TGTGCCAGCAACAACCAGCGCCTCACAGATACGCAGTATTTT. It is translated as CASNNQRLTDTQYF.

The table lists this clonotype with a few counts. The chain couples TRBV29-1 to TRBJ1-2; D is possibly TRBD1 (6 bases). CDR3 length: 13 amino acids. The V gene lost 2 bases and the J gene lost 4 bases, with 11 bases spanning the gap. CDR1 and CDR2 (germline): SQVTM, ANQGSEA. CDR3 nucleotides: TGCAGCGTTGAACAGGGGAAGACCTATGGCTACACCTTC. Translating it yields CSVEQGKTYGYTF.

This clonotype appeared a few times. V is TRBV6-5 and J is TRBJ2-7, with 10 bases matching TRBD1. With 0 bases clipped from V and 4 bases from J, the junction kept 3 bases outside the gene matches. Germline CDR1 MNHEY, CDR2 SVGAGI. This CDR3 region has 15 residues. DNA of the CDR3: TGTGCCAGCAGTTACTCCGGGGACAGGGGATACGAGCAGTACTTC. Encoded protein: CASSYSGDRGYEQYF.

The chain recombines TRBV2 with TRBJ2-2; D is possibly TRBD1 or TRBD2 (5 bases each). V lost 1 base and J lost 0, with 6 bases in between. This CDR3 comprises 15 residues. Germline V gene data show CDR1 as SNHLY and CDR2 as FYNNEI. The CDR3 is CASSEVGANTGELFF. The CDR3 nucleotides are TGTGCCAGCAGTGAAGTGGGGGCGAACACCGGGGAGCTGTTTTTT.

This clonotype was observed a few times. The chain combines TRBV2 with TRBJ2-1, with D unresolved. CDR3 length: 15 residues. Germline assignment: CDR1 SNHLY and CDR2 FYNNEI. V was shortened by 3 bases and J by 2 bases, with 11 bases between the two germline ends. The CDR3, as DNA: TGTGCCAGCAGTGATAACGGTGCAGCCTACAATGAGCAGTTCTTC. It is translated as CASSDNGAAYNEQFF. Using reference TRBV2 and TRBJ2-1 for the parts outside the CDR3, the full variable domain is EPEVTQTPSHQVTQMGQEVILRCVPISNHLYFYWYRQILGQKVEFLVSFYNNEISEKSEIFDDQFSVERPDGSNFTLKIRSTKLEDSAMYFCASSDNGAAYNEQFFGPGTRLTVL.

The rearrangement joins TRBV27 to TRBJ1-1; D is unclear. The germline gives CDR1 MNHEY, CDR2 SMNVEV (reference sequence). The CDR3 is made up of 15 amino acids. V lost 6 bases and J lost 0, with 14 bases in between. The CDR3 DNA reads TGTGCCAGCAGACCATTTAGTCTCCTGAACACTGAAGCTTTCTTT. Its protein product is CASRPFSLLNTEAFF.

The chain joins TRBV28 to TRBJ2-3; 7 bases fit TRBD1. The V and J ends lost 1 base and 2 bases, in that order; junction bases with no gene match: 9. CDR1 is MDHEN and CDR2 is SYDVKM in the germline V gene. This CDR3 spans 17 amino acids. This CDR3 is CASSLLPPGQDTDTQYF. The CDR3 DNA reads TGTGCCAGCAGTTTATTGCCCCCAGGACAGGACACAGATACGCAGTATTTT. Based on the CDR3 plus reference TRBV28 and TRBJ2-3, the full variable domain is DVKVTQSSRYLVKRTGEKVFLECVQDMDHENMFWYRQDPGLGLRLIYFSYDVKMKEKGDIPEGYSVSREKKERFSLILESASTNQTSMYLCASSLLPPGQDTDTQYFGPGTRLTVL.

Notes on this clonotype: A read error may produce the germline difference seen at one junction end. The rearrangement uses TRBV20-1 and TRBJ2-1; 9 bases line up with TRBD2. The V gene's germline CDR1 is DFQATT and CDR2 SNEGSKA (reference sequence). There are 17 residues in the CDR3. The CDR3 nucleotides are TGCTGTGCTAGAGATCCCGTCGTCGCGGGAGGGTATAATGAGCAGTTCTTC. This translates into CCARDPVVAGGYNEQFF.

The genes are TRBV27 and TRBJ1-6; 9 bases align to TRBD1. V dropped 8 bases and J dropped 10; count of bases not matched to a gene: 3. The germline gives CDR1 MNHEY, CDR2 SMNVEV (reference sequence). The CDR3 is made up of 12 amino acids. The DNA for the CDR3 is TGTGCCAGCGGGACAGGGAGATCACCCCTCCACTTT. Its translation: CASGTGRSPLHF.

This clonotype was seen only a few times. The chain recombines TRBV20-1 with TRBJ1-3, with a possible D match to TRBD1 (5 bases). Trimming shortened V by 0 bases and J by 3 bases, and 15 bases separated the two germline ends. The CDR3 is 16 residues long. Germline V gives CDR1 DFQATT, CDR2 SNEGSKA (reference sequence). The CDR3 DNA follows: TGCAGTGCTAGAGACCCAGGGCCTTCGAGTGGAAACACCATATATTTT. It translates to CSARDPGPSSGNTIYF.

This clonotype was observed many times. This chain links TRBV5-1 with TRBJ2-5, with 7 bases fitting TRBD2. Per germline, CDR1 SGHRS and CDR2 YFSETQ. The length of the CDR3 is 15 residues. V dropped 3 bases and J dropped 4; count of bases not matched to a gene: 9. The DNA of the CDR3 is TGCGCCAGCAGCTGGGGGGGATCTAGTCGAGAGACCCAGTACTTC. Its translation: CASSWGGSSRETQYF.

The chain employs TRBV27 and TRBJ2-1, with 9 nucleotides matching TRBD1. The junction had 4 bases not matched to a gene; V was cut back by 4 bases and J by 6 bases. Germline assignment: CDR1 MNHEY and CDR2 SMNVEV (reference sequence). The CDR3 loop spans 14 amino acids. Written as DNA, the CDR3 is TGTGCCAGCAGTTCGGACAGGGGCTTCAATGAGCAGTTCTTC. As protein: CASSSDRGFNEQFF.

There are a few counts of this clonotype. The J gene is TRBJ1-1, the V gene TRBV7-2; 7 positions match TRBD1. The CDR3 is 14 amino acids. Losses at the gene ends were 5 bases for V and 3 bases for J; bases not matched to a gene: 6. Germline V gene lookup returns CDR1 SGHTA and CDR2 FQGNSA. CDR3 coding DNA: TGTGCCAGCAGCAGAGGGGGCAGCGACACTGAAGCTTTCTTT. It specifies CASSRGGSDTEAFF.

This clonotype was counted a few times. The rearrangement joins TRBV12-3 or TRBV12-4 to TRBJ2-7; D is ambiguous. The CDR3 is 14 amino acids. V was clipped by 7 bases and J by 3 bases, with 16 bases between them. CDR3 loop: CASTNSWQSYEQYF. CDR3 DNA sequence: TGTGCCAGCACCAATTCTTGGCAGAGCTACGAGCAGTACTTC.